Reported below is one T cell receptor (beta chain). Antigen unknown. CDR1 and CDR2 (germline): GTSNPN, SVGIG (reference sequence). The CDR3 is 15 residues long. Germline trimming cut 3 bases from V and 7 bases from J; bases unmatched to any gene: 15. Alongside a J-beta primer mix, a sample-barcoded 5' primer served in a second PCR lasting 7 to 11 cycles. Every individual sample yielded 2.5 million or more paired-end reads (each containing CDR3). Via MiXCR, TCRdb re-called the 5' RACE reads, giving one row per CDR3 protein. The sample lists about 640,000 distinct CDR3 sequences; about 28% were seen once. The entry originates in a study of blood T cells in healthy people across ages. General study findings and limits: The unsorted PBMCs prevented any conclusive comparison of naive versus antigen-experienced cells. Diversity estimated from one million T cells was considered an underestimate.

This clonotype was sampled from a woman over 75 in good health. Sequencing was done on a sample of blood. V gene TRBV30 combines with J gene TRBJ2-7; the match to TRBD1 covers 7 bases. The CDR3 is CAWSVGLTGSDEQYF. The CDR3 region has the DNA TGTGCCTGGAGCGTTGGGTTGACAGGGTCCGATGAGCAGTACTTC.